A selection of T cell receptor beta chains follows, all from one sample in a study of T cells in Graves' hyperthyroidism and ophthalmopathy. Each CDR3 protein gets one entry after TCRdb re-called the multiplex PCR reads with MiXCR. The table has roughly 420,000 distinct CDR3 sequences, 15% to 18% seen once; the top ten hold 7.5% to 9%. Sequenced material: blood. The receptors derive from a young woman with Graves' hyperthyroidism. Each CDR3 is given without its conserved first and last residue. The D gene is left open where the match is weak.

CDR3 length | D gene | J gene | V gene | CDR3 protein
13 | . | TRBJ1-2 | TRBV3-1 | ASSQDRGGNYGYT
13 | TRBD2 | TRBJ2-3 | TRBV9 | ASSVEGLAQNTQY
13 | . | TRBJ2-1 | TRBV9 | ASSVDRAPYNEQF
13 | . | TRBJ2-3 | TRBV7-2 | ASSYGTFTSDTQY
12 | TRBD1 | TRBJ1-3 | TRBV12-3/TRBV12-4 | ASSWGTGGNTIY
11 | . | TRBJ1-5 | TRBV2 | ASSNRVNQPQH
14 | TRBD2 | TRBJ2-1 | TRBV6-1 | ASSYSRLAVYNEQF
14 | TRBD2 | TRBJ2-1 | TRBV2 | ASSAPGTSGSSEQF
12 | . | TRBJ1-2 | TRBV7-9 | ASSPLGIADGYT
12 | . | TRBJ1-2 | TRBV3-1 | ASSQATGFYGYT
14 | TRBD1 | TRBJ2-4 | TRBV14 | ASSQVQGRAKNIQY
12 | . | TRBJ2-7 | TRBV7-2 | ASSRRASAYEQY
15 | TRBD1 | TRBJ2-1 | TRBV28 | ASSFPGQGRFYNEQF
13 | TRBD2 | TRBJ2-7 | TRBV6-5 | ASSYSRLAGYEQY
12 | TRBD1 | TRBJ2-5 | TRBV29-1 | SVEGQGRQETQY
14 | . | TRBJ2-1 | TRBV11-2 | ASSLGPSGYYNEQF
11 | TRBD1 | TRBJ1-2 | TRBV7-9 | ASSQHDRGGYT
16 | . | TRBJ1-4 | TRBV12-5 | ASAPPLRGNQANEKLF
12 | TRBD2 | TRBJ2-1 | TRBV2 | ACSGTSFANEQF
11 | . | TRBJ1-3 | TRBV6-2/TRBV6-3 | ASNLDPGNTIY
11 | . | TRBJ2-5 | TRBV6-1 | ASKKGQRETQY
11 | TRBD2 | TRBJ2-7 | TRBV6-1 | ATGTSGNYEQY
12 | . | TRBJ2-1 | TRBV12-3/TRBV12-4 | ASSLGDISQEQF
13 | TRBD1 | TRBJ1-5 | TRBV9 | ANSDRAISNQPQH
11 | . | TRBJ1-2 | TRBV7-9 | ASSFGQGTGYT
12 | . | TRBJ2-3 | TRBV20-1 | SATFGTKSGTQY
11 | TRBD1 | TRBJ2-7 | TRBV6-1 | ASRPGQSGEQY
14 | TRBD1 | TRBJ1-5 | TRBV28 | ASSPLNLTGTQPQH
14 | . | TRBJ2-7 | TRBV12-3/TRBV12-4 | ASCSGGTGTDYEQY
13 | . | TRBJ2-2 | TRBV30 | AWSSGGDHTGELF
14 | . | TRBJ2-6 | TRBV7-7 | ASGLGTGSGANVLT
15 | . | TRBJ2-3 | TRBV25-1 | ASGLGLAGAGEDTQY